The present entry profiles one T cell receptor beta chain with its context. The antigen is unknown. The data originate from a study of shared clonotypes between healthy human individuals. Study conclusions and caveats: Even with large depth, rarefaction showed that sorted-subset sequencing was incomplete.

Profiling relied on immunoSEQ multiplex PCR, and the TCRdb table lists in-frame clones only, not all of them. The sample holds some 2 million clones; about 95% are singletons and the top ten take about 1.1%. The CDR3 contains 14 residues. With 4 bases clipped from V and 0 bases from J, the junction kept 2 bases outside the gene matches. Germline V CDR1 and CDR2: GTSNPN, SVGIG (reference sequence). Terminally differentiated effector memory CD45RA+ cells were excluded from the naive CD8 cells, which were CD45RO-negative and positively selected for CCR7. The donors, all of them Caucasian adults, lived in Nashville, Tennessee.

The chain has TRBV30 and TRBJ2-1; 8 nucleotides line up with TRBD2. The sequenced sample consisted of naive CD8+ T cells sorted from blood. The clonotype comes from a man between 18 and 29 years old in good health. CDR3 loop: CAWTSGGSYNEQFF. For the CDR3, the DNA is TGTGCCTGGACCAGCGGGGGCTCCTACAATGAGCAGTTCTTC.